Listed below are T cell receptor beta chains from one sample, sequenced in a study of cytomegalovirus exposure and HLA in healthy donors. Data came from immunoSEQ multiplex PCR; TCRdb stores just in-frame clones and leaves some out. In the table there are some 160,000 clones, roughly 90% of which are singletons. What was sequenced was PBMCs. These receptors came from a man between 18 and 29 years old in good health and CMV-seronegative. The CDR3 runs from the conserved cysteine through the conserved F or W.

TRBV10-2,TRBJ2-5,CASIRGLRETQYF
TRBV18,TRBJ1-1,CASSQELGGRWSTEAFF
TRBV14,TRBJ2-7,CASSRTGTSGREQYF
TRBV15,TRBJ1-1,CATSREMDRRWAFF
TRBV9,TRBJ1-2,CASSAPQHHRQHYGYTF
TRBV30,TRBJ2-4,CAWGRGDIQYF
TRBV27,TRBJ1-5,CASSLSRGSNQPQHF
TRBV30,TRBJ1-1,CAWATGGWGEAFF
TRBV7-9,TRBJ1-3,CASSLLGNTIYF
TRBV9,TRBJ1-4,CASSVAPIGRGREKLFF
TRBV7-3,TRBJ2-3,CASSLRGRGADTQYF
TRBV5-1,TRBJ2-7,CASRRDRDEQYF
TRBV2,TRBJ2-5,CASSEGPTGGHETQYF
TRBV10-1,TRBJ2-3,CASSEGGGGTDTQYF
TRBV7-6,TRBJ2-7,CASSPDRNSYEQYF
TRBV27,TRBJ2-3,CASSSRTSGSTDTQYF
TRBV9,TRBJ2-7,CARETGAAGAAYEQYF
TRBV19,TRBJ1-4,CASSIGRQGRKLFF
TRBV6-4,TRBJ2-3,CASSDSDSADTQYF
TRBV30,TRBJ1-2,CAWWAGDGYTF
TRBV6-1,TRBJ2-7,CASRGVPYEQYF
TRBV11-3,TRBJ2-5,CASRQQGYQETQYF
TRBV21-1,TRBJ1-5,CASRLGRPSNQPQHF
TRBV7-8,TRBJ1-1,CASSLAAGGTEAFF
TRBV15,TRBJ2-1,CATSAAGLLEDEQFF
TRBV5-4,TRBJ2-5,CASSFGKLETQYF
TRBV6-1,TRBJ1-6,CASSLPPALHF
TRBV27,TRBJ1-4,CASSRRQGYEKLFF
TRBV4-1,TRBJ1-4,CASSSPAGYSEKLFF
TRBV13,TRBJ1-3,CASSPWTGDEETIYF
TRBV9,TRBJ2-7,CASSVAEGGHSYEQYF
TRBV19,TRBJ2-1,CASSAKSRGNEQFF
TRBV6-6,TRBJ2-7,CASRSTGTYEQYF
TRBV4-1,TRBJ1-1,CASSQVQGITEAFF
TRBV25-1,TRBJ2-3,CASSEGQGPDTQYF
TRBV2,TRBJ2-2,CASSEALEGTGELFF
TRBV5-6,TRBJ1-2,CASSLDRPSYGYTF
TRBV7-2,TRBJ1-5,CASSLDGGDQPQHF
TRBV7-8,TRBJ2-1,CASTPLGRGGNEQFF
TRBV25-1,TRBJ2-5,CASSGRPTGGETQYF
TRBV9,TRBJ2-3,CASSAPGLVSTDTQYF
TRBV9,TRBJ1-2,CASSVRDRVDGYTF
TRBV5-1,TRBJ2-5,CASSKDKVQETQYF
TRBV30,TRBJ2-2,CAWRPGLAVNTGELFF
TRBV6-5,TRBJ2-1,CASGFGTGGYNEQFF
TRBV7-6,TRBJ2-2,CASSDTGTTGELFF
TRBV19,TRBJ2-5,CASSGQGWETQYF
TRBV27,TRBJ1-6,CASSSRMRTGRNSPLHF
TRBV5-6,TRBJ1-2,CASSLVAGGGYTF
TRBV13,TRBJ2-1,CASAWAGRESSYNEQFF
TRBV18,TRBJ1-1,CASSPEQGGEAFF
TRBV2,TRBJ2-1,CAGKRDHEQFF
TRBV5-5,TRBJ1-3,CASSAGQRGNTIYF